Listed here are 4 T cell receptor beta chains from one sample, sequenced in a study of blood T cell repertoires in COVID-19 (dated by TCRdb to about 2020). The library was produced with the immunoSEQ multiplex PCR assay. TCRdb limited this immuneACCESS table to in-frame rearrangements with V and J called. A share of clones is missing; checked studies link under half to unresolved V genes, and the rest is unexplained. The sample has fewer than 200,000 clones on record, 84% of them singletons. The ten largest clones add up to roughly 15% of the sample. Sequenced: PBMCs or T cells enriched from blood (not recorded which). The receptors were gathered from a man aged 45-60 years who had recovered from COVID-19.

The chain is built from TRBV3-1 (or the pseudogene TRBV3-2) and TRBJ1-5, with D unresolved. The CDR3 has 14 residues. CDR1 is LGHDT, CDR2 YNNKEL, per germline (reference sequence). The ends were cut back, 1 base at V and 5 bases at J, with 9 bases in the middle. CDR3 amino acids: CASSQASGDQPQHF. The CDR3 region has the DNA TGTGCCAGCAGCCAAGCTTCCGGGGATCAGCCCCAGCATTTT.

This chain links TRBV9 with TRBJ1-2, with unresolved D. The CDR3 runs to 16 residues. V dropped 4 bases and J dropped 5 bases, with 21 bases sitting between them. Germline V CDR1 and CDR2: SGDLS, YYNGEE. In nucleotides, the CDR3 is TGTGCCAGCAGCCCCCAGCGGGCAATCTCTTGGTATGGCTACACCTTC. Translating it yields CASSPQRAISWYGYTF.

This clone was counted once. The chain carries TRBV28 and TRBJ1-6; possible D gene TRBD1, 6 bases. Germline V gene lookup returns CDR1 MDHEN and CDR2 SYDVKM. This CDR3 spans 14 amino acids. The germline V and J ends were trimmed by 2 bases and 9 bases, with 11 bases remaining between them. This chain's CDR3 is CASSLARGFSPLHF. DNA of the CDR3: TGTGCCAGCAGTTTAGCCAGGGGTTTTTCACCCCTCCACTTT.

This chain links TRBV7-9 with TRBJ1-6; tentative D call: TRBD1 (6 bases). V was pared by 4 bases and J by 6 bases, with 13 bases between. Germline V CDR1 and CDR2: SEHNR, FQNEAQ (reference sequence). CDR3 length: 15 residues. CDR3 amino acids: CASSYSAGVNSPLHF. Written as DNA, the CDR3 is TGTGCCAGCAGCTATAGTGCAGGGGTTAATTCACCCCTCCACTTT.